This is a list of T cell receptor beta chains from one sample in a study of T cell responses to AZD1222 COVID-19 vaccine. Method: immunoSEQ multiplex PCR; TCRdb's copy keeps in-frame clones and lacks some. The profile covers about 150,000 clones, with about nine tenths appearing a single time and approximately 1.8% taken by the ten largest. Material: peripheral blood, obtained on day 0 of AZD1222 vaccination. These receptor sequences come from an adult in good health. Both conserved end residues are part of each CDR3. The order of the fields is D gene, V gene, clone size, J gene, CDR3 protein, CDR3 DNA. D genes are given only for firm matches. Where a row states a size, it is once, few, many or the class of an expanded clone; other rows omit it.

NA	TRBV7-2	NA	TRBJ1-3	CASSLTPGSGNTIYF	TGTGCCAGCAGCCTCACCCCCGGGTCCGGAAACACCATATATTTT
TRBD2	TRBV28	NA	TRBJ2-7	CASSLPSGNSYEQYF	TGTGCCAGCAGTTTGCCTAGCGGGAACTCCTACGAGCAGTACTTC
TRBD1	TRBV28	NA	TRBJ2-7	CASSPTGTGSSYEQYF	TGTGCCAGCAGTCCCACTGGGACAGGAAGCTCCTACGAGCAGTACTTC
NA	TRBV6-5	NA	TRBJ1-2	CASSSRGTGGYTF	TGTGCCAGCAGTTCCAGGGGAACGGGTGGCTACACCTTC
NA	TRBV5-1	NA	TRBJ1-2	CASRLDRPYGYTF	TGCGCCAGCCGTTTAGACAGACCCTATGGCTACACCTTC
TRBD1	TRBV19	NA	TRBJ2-6	CASRTGGISGANVLTF	TGTGCCAGTAGGACAGGGGGGATCTCTGGGGCCAACGTCCTGACTTTC
NA	TRBV7-2	NA	TRBJ1-2	CASSRNREGGYTF	TGTGCCAGCAGTCGAAACAGGGAAGGAGGCTACACCTTC
NA	TRBV3-1/TRBV3-2	NA	TRBJ2-6	CASSQDSFMAGPSSGANVLTF	TGTGCCAGCAGCCAAGACAGCTTTATGGCAGGGCCGTCCTCTGGGGCCAACGTCCTGACTTTC
NA	TRBV27	NA	TRBJ1-1	CASSLVLQNTEAFF	TGTGCCAGCAGTTTAGTTTTACAGAACACTGAAGCTTTCTTT
NA	TRBV27	NA	TRBJ1-5	CASSSQVYQPQHF	TGTGCCAGCAGTTCACAGGTTTATCAGCCCCAGCATTTT
NA	TRBV28	NA	TRBJ2-5	CASSSEGQKQETQYF	TGTGCCAGCAGTTCGGAGGGACAAAAACAAGAGACCCAGTACTTC
NA	TRBV6-5	NA	TRBJ1-5	CASNKGGLGNQPQHF	TGTGCCAGCAATAAAGGAGGGCTCGGGAATCAGCCCCAGCATTTT
NA	TRBV7-2	NA	TRBJ2-3	CASSLAVQDTQYF	TGTGCCAGCAGCTTAGCGGTTCAAGATACGCAGTATTTT
TRBD1	TRBV7-3	NA	TRBJ1-2	CASASGTVYGYTF	TGTGCCAGCGCATCAGGGACAGTCTATGGCTACACCTTC
TRBD1	TRBV3-1/TRBV3-2	NA	TRBJ1-3	CASSQRDRGSRGNTIYF	TGTGCCAGCAGCCAGCGGGACAGGGGATCGCGGGGAAACACCATATATTTT
TRBD2	TRBV14	NA	TRBJ2-7	CASSQRLAGAYEQYF	TGTGCCAGCAGCCAACGGCTAGCGGGGGCCTACGAGCAGTACTTC
TRBD2	TRBV4-2	NA	TRBJ2-7	CASSQSGLAGDNEQYF	TGTGCCAGCAGCCAAAGCGGACTAGCGGGAGACAACGAGCAGTACTTC
NA	TRBV4-3	NA	TRBJ2-2	CASSPRRVVTGELFF	TGCGCCAGCAGCCCACGCAGGGTCGTAACCGGGGAGCTGTTTTTT
TRBD2	TRBV5-1	NA	TRBJ2-2	CASSFKFLAGGSGELFF	TGCGCCAGCAGCTTTAAATTTCTAGCGGGAGGTTCCGGGGAGCTGTTTTTT
NA	TRBV6-4	few	TRBJ2-2	CASSEGPEATGTNTGELFF	TGTGCCAGCAGTGAAGGGCCCGAGGCGACAGGAACGAACACCGGGGAGCTGTTTTTT
NA	TRBV7-8	NA	TRBJ1-1	CASSPVSTEAFF	TGTGCCAGCAGCCCAGTCAGCACTGAAGCTTTCTTT
NA	TRBV4-3	NA	TRBJ2-3	CASSQDDISDTQYF	TGCGCCAGCAGCCAAGATGACATCTCAGATACGCAGTATTTT
NA	TRBV6-5	NA	TRBJ2-7	CASSYRVPGYEQYF	TGTGCCAGCAGTTACAGGGTTCCTGGCTACGAGCAGTACTTC
NA	TRBV5-4	NA	TRBJ2-3	CASSLPQENTQYF	TGTGCCAGCAGCTTGCCACAGGAAAATACGCAGTATTTT
NA	TRBV28	once	TRBJ2-7	CASSFQDYEQYF	TGTGCCAGCAGTTTTCAGGACTACGAGCAGTACTTC
TRBD2	TRBV7-2	few	TRBJ2-1	CASSPPGLYEREQFF	TGTGCCAGCAGCCCTCCGGGACTATATGAGCGTGAGCAGTTCTTC
TRBD1	TRBV6-6	NA	TRBJ1-3	CASSLSTGGSSSGNTIYF	TGTGCCAGCAGTCTATCGACAGGGGGTTCGAGCTCTGGAAACACCATATATTTT
TRBD1	TRBV4-3	once	TRBJ2-5	CASSQERGRETQYF	TGCGCCAGCAGCCAAGAAAGGGGGCGGGAGACCCAGTACTTC
NA	TRBV20-1	NA	TRBJ1-4	CSASSATNEKLFF	TGCAGTGCTAGTTCTGCAACTAATGAAAAACTGTTTTTT
NA	TRBV5-6	NA	TRBJ2-3	CASSLRRTSTDTQYF	TGTGCCAGCAGCTTGCGAAGGACTAGCACAGATACGCAGTATTTT
NA	TRBV7-2	NA	TRBJ1-1	CASEVRVNTEAFF	TGTGCCAGCGAAGTGAGGGTGAACACTGAAGCTTTCTTT
TRBD2	TRBV7-9	NA	TRBJ2-5	CASSPRPSSGNGETQYF	TGTGCCAGCAGCCCTCGACCTTCTAGCGGGAATGGAGAGACCCAGTACTTC
TRBD1	TRBV6-2/TRBV6-3	once	TRBJ2-5	CASSYSQGASQETQYF	TGTGCCAGCAGTTACTCTCAGGGGGCGTCCCAAGAGACCCAGTACTTC
NA	TRBV7-9	few	TRBJ1-2	CASSLAGPLNYGYTF	TGTGCCAGCAGCTTAGCAGGGCCTCTGAACTATGGCTACACCTTC
TRBD1	TRBV3-1/TRBV3-2	once	TRBJ1-2	CASSQDPQRGQDGYTF	TGTGCCAGCAGCCAAGATCCCCAACGAGGACAGGATGGCTACACCTTC
TRBD1	TRBV29-1	NA	TRBJ1-2	CSVEGLSPGTGYGYTF	TGCAGCGTTGAAGGCCTATCACCGGGGACAGGGTATGGCTACACCTTC
NA	TRBV12-3/TRBV12-4	NA	TRBJ2-5	CASSGLRETQYF	TGTGCCAGCAGCGGACTACGGGAGACCCAGTACTTC
TRBD2	TRBV2	NA	TRBJ2-2	CASSHKGLAGVLKNTGELFF	TGTGCCAGCAGTCATAAGGGACTAGCGGGGGTCCTGAAGAACACCGGGGAGCTGTTTTTT
NA	TRBV30	NA	TRBJ1-2	CAWRFMGRGFGYTF	TGTGCCTGGAGATTTATGGGGCGCGGATTTGGCTACACCTTC
NA	TRBV18	NA	TRBJ2-7	CASSPEVPDRSYEQYF	TGTGCCAGCTCACCAGAAGTTCCGGACAGATCCTACGAGCAGTACTTC
TRBD2	TRBV28	NA	TRBJ2-7	CASSSPWREINNEQYF	TGTGCCAGCAGCTCTCCGTGGCGGGAGATAAATAACGAGCAGTACTTC
TRBD2	TRBV7-3	NA	TRBJ2-1	CASSSKREPYNEQFF	TGTGCCAGCAGCTCAAAGCGGGAGCCCTACAATGAGCAGTTCTTC
NA	TRBV7-2	NA	TRBJ2-2	CASSQHRLGGELFF	TGTGCCAGCAGTCAACACCGGCTCGGCGGGGAGCTGTTTTTT
TRBD1	TRBV5-8	NA	TRBJ2-7	CASSLGYRGHEQYF	TGTGCCAGCAGCTTGGGGTACAGGGGCCACGAGCAGTACTTC
TRBD1	TRBV5-6	NA	TRBJ1-1	CASKTGLSEAFF	TGTGCCAGCAAGACAGGGTTGAGTGAAGCTTTCTTT
NA	TRBV5-6	NA	TRBJ2-6	CASSPTPGTGANVLTF	TGTGCCAGCAGCCCCACCCCGGGAACTGGGGCCAACGTCCTGACTTTC
NA	TRBV24-1	NA	TRBJ1-2	CATSPRGGVGGYTF	TGTGCCACCAGTCCCCGGGGGGGGGTTGGTGGCTACACCTTC
TRBD1	TRBV7-6	NA	TRBJ1-3	CASSLEQGAPGGNTIYF	TGTGCCAGCAGCTTAGAACAGGGGGCGCCAGGTGGAAACACCATATATTTT
NA	TRBV12-3/TRBV12-4	NA	TRBJ2-3	CASSGRRTDTQYF	TGTGCCAGCAGTGGTAGGCGTACAGATACGCAGTATTTT